This T cell receptor beta chain comes out of a study of blood T cells in healthy people across ages. General observations from the study: Using unsorted PBMCs precluded a conclusive naive versus antigen-experienced comparison.

Germline V lookup: CDR1 SGHRS, CDR2 YFSETQ. Deletions cut 4 bases from V and 4 bases from J, with 23 bases between. The CDR3 has 17 residues. In the case of this clonotype: Its antigen remains unknown.

For the second PCR, which ran for roughly 6 to 11 cycles, a sample-barcoded 5' primer and a J-beta primer mix were used. TCRdb called the 5' RACE reads again in MiXCR, with one record for every CDR3 protein. The sample includes some 1.4 million distinct CDR3 sequences, 35% to 45% of them seen just once. This chain connects TRBV5-1 to TRBJ2-5; D is perhaps TRBD2 (6 bases). Input material: blood. This receptor was identified in a woman aged 18-35 years in good health. In nucleotides, the CDR3 is TGCGCCAGCAGCGACTCAACGCGGGGTATTCTTTCAGAGACCCAGTACTTC. Translated, it gives CASSDSTRGILSETQYF.